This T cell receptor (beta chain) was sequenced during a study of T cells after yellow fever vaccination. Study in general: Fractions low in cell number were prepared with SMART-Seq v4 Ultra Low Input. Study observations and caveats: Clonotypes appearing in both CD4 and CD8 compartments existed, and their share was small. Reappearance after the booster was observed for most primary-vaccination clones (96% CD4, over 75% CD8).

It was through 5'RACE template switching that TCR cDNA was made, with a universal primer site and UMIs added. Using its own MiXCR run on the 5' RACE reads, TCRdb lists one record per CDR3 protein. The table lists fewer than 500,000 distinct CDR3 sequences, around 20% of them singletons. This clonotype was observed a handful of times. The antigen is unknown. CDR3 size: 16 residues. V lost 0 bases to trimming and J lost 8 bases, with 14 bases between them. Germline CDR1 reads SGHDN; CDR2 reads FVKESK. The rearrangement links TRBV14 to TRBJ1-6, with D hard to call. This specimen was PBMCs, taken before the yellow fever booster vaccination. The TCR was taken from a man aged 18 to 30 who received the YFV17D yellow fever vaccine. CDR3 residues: CASSQEMGSGDSPLHF. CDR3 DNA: TGTGCCAGCAGCCAAGAAATGGGGAGTGGGGATTCACCCCTCCACTTT.